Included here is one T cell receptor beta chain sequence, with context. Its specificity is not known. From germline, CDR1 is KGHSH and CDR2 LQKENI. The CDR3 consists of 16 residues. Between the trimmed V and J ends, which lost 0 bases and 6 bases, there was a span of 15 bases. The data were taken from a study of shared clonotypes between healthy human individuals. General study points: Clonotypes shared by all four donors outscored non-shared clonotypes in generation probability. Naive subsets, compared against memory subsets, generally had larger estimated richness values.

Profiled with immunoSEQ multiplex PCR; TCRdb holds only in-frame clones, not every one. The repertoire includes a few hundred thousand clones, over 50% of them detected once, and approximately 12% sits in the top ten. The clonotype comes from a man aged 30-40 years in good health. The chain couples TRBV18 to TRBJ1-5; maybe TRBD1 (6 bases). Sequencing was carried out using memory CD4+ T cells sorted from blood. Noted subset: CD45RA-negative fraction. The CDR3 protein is CASSPPNAGVGQPQHF. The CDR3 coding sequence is TGTGCCAGCTCACCACCGAATGCAGGGGTAGGTCAGCCCCAGCATTTT.